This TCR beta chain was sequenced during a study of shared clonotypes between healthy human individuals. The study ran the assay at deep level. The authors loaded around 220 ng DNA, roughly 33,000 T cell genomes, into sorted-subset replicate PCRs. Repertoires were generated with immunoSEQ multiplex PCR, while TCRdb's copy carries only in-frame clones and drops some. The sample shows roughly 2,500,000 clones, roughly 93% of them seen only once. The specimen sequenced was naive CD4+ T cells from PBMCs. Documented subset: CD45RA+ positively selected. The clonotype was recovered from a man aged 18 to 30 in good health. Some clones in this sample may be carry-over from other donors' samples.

As DNA, the CDR3 is TGTGCCATCAGTGAGTCCCTCGGACAGTCCGGGAGGGCTTTCTTT. The encoded protein is CAISESLGQSGRAFF. The V and J genes are TRBV10-3 and TRBJ1-1, with a possible D match to TRBD1 (6 bases). The germline V gene has CDR1 ENHRY and CDR2 SYGVKD. V lost 0 bases to trimming and J lost 11 bases, with 19 bases between them. The CDR3 runs to 15 residues.